In its sample, the clone carrying this TCR beta chain was seen a few times. Graves' hyperthyroidism was deemed stable absent ophthalmopathy progression within 18 months. Patients between 18 and 65 years old had hyperthyroidism, newly diagnosed and lasting under 2 months. PBMCs were sourced from approximately 9.3 ml fresh peripheral blood. The record originates from a study of T cells in Graves' hyperthyroidism and ophthalmopathy. Study-wide context: Blood from the periphery was taken at initial diagnosis, before any treatment.

The germline V and J ends were trimmed by 4 bases and 5 bases, with 37 bases remaining between them. CDR3 length equals 22 residues. From germline, CDR1 is SGHDT and CDR2 YYEEEE. Amplified TCR beta CDR3 regions derived from RNA transcripts. With the HTBI primer set, the TCR CDR3 went through a first round of RT-PCR. TCRdb passed the multiplex PCR reads through MiXCR, listing each CDR3 protein once. The sample has approximately 630,000 distinct CDR3 sequences, roughly 17% seen once. This TCR was recovered from a young woman with Graves' hyperthyroidism. This chain links TRBV5-6 with TRBJ2-1; tentatively, D is TRBD1 or TRBD2 (8 bases each). The sample taken for sequencing was blood. In DNA form, the CDR3 reads TGTGCCAGCAGCGACCTCACACGGGACAGGAGGATGGCGGGAGGCCTTAACAATGAGCAGTTCTTC. This encodes CASSDLTRDRRMAGGLNNEQFF.